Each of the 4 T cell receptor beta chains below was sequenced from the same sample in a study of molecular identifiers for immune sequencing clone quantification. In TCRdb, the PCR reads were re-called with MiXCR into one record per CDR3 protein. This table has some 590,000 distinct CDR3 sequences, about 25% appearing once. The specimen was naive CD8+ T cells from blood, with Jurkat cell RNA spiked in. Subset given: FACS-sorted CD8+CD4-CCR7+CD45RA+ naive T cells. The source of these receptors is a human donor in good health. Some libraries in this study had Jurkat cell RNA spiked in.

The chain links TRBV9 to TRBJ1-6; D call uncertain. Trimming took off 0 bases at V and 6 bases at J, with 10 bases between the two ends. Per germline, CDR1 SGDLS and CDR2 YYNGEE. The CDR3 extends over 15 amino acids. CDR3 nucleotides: TGTGCCAGCAGCGTAGAGGCGGAAGTTAATTCACCCCTCCACTTT. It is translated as CASSVEAEVNSPLHF. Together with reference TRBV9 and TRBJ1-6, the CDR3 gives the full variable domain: DSGVTQTPKHLITATGQRVTLRCSPRSGDLSVYWYQQSLDQGLQFLIQYYNGEERAKGNILERFSAQQFPDLHSELNLSSLELGDSALYFCASSVEAEVNSPLHFGNGTRLTVT.

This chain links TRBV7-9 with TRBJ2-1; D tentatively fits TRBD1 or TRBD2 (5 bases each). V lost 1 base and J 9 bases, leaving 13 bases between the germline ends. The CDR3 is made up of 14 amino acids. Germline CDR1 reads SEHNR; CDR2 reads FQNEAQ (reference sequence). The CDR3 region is CASSLVPGAGEQFF. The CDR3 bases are TGTGCCAGCAGCTTAGTTCCCGGGGCGGGTGAGCAGTTCTTC.

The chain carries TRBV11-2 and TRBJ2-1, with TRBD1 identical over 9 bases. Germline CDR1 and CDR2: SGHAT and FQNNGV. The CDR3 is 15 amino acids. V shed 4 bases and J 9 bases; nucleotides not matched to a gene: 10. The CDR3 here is CASSSLTTGGSEQFF. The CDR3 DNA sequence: TGTGCCAGCAGCTCACTAACGACAGGGGGGAGTGAGCAGTTCTTC.

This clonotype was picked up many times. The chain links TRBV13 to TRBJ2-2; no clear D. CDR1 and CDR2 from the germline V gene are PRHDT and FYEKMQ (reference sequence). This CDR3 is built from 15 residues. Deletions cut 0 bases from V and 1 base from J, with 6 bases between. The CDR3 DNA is TGTGCCAGCAGCTTAGGGGCAGGGAACACCGGGGAGCTGTTTTTT. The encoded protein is CASSLGAGNTGELFF.